These T cell receptor beta chains were read from a single sample in a study of neurological immune-mediated disorders. Each CDR3 protein is one row after TCRdb ran MiXCR on the 5' RACE reads. The table has fewer than 45,000 distinct CDR3 sequences, 2% to 3% seen once; the top ten hold less than 15%. What was sequenced was PBMCs. These receptors were collected from a young man with multiple sclerosis. Each CDR3 is given with its conserved first and last residue. A D gene is named only where the DNA matches it firmly. Size is stated for part of the rows, as once, few or many counts, or as a class when the clone is expanded.

abundance	d_gene	v_gene	j_gene	CDR3aa
many	.	TRBV12-3/TRBV12-4	TRBJ2-7	CASSLARVRYEQYF
many	TRBD1	TRBV5-1	TRBJ2-1	CASSFQGTGNYNEQFF
many	.	TRBV27	TRBJ2-1	CASSSLSGTRPRGFF
many	TRBD1	TRBV5-1	TRBJ2-2	CASSLAGTGKNTGELFF
many	.	TRBV12-3/TRBV12-4	TRBJ1-1	CASSSQIRGTEAFF
many	.	TRBV9	TRBJ1-1	CASSVATTEKAFF
many	TRBD2	TRBV6-1	TRBJ2-5	CASSREVYGKETQYF
many	TRBD1	TRBV25-1	TRBJ2-7	CASSEGGTGGYEQYF
many	.	TRBV7-2	TRBJ1-2	CASSRNGGARDGYTF
many	.	TRBV5-5	TRBJ2-5	CASSLVGLPGETQYF
many	.	TRBV9	TRBJ1-2	CASSVATGSGYTF
many	.	TRBV12-3/TRBV12-4	TRBJ1-5	CASRDGSNQPQHF
many	TRBD1	TRBV27	TRBJ2-7	CASSLRTGTYEQYF
many	TRBD1	TRBV20-1	TRBJ2-1	CSARDEGQSSYNEQFF
many	TRBD2	TRBV20-1	TRBJ2-7	CSARDWTSDYEQYF
many	TRBD2	TRBV20-1	TRBJ2-5	CSARRGTSGFETQYF
many	TRBD1	TRBV5-1	TRBJ2-7	CASSQLTGKGEQYF
many	.	TRBV12-3/TRBV12-4	TRBJ1-2	CASSLATRDAYGYTF
few	.	TRBV15	TRBJ1-2	CATSRDQWVFGYTF
many	.	TRBV10-2	TRBJ1-2	CASGDWQDYGYTF
many	.	TRBV6-5	TRBJ2-2	CASSYGLGQGTGELFF
many	.	TRBV5-1	TRBJ2-3	CASSEGLLRTDTQYF
many	TRBD1	TRBV11-2	TRBJ1-2	CASSSDRVSYGYTF
many	.	TRBV5-1	TRBJ2-1	CASTPGGGAVHEQFF
.	.	TRBV18	TRBJ1-1	CASSPGGREAFF
many	TRBD1	TRBV5-1	TRBJ2-5	CASSYGQGSAQYF
many	TRBD2	TRBV3-1	TRBJ2-3	CASSPGTITNTQYF
.	TRBD1	TRBV28	TRBJ2-1	CASSLPRGQGPYNEQFF